This TCR beta chain stems from a study of T-cell reconstitution after alpha-beta-depleted transplantation in children. The V gene lost 6 bases and the J gene lost 3 bases, with 11 bases spanning the gap. The CDR3 extends over 13 amino acids. The V gene's germline CDR1 is MNHEY and CDR2 SVGAGI. Ten or more counts support this clonotype. Unique molecular identifiers featured in how the TCRbeta library was prepared. TCRdb passed the PCR reads through MiXCR, listing each CDR3 protein once. The sample contains some 240,000 distinct CDR3 sequences, 12% of which appear only once. This receptor was identified in a human donor who donated a stem cell graft to a child with acute lymphoblastic leukemia. This specimen consisted of PBMCs from the stem cell graft donor, obtained from the stem cell graft. This sequence joins TRBV6-5 and TRBJ1-1; the D gene is possibly TRBD1 (6 bases). The CDR3 loop is CASSRDTYTEAFF. The CDR3 coding sequence is TGTGCCAGCAGCCGGGACACCTACACTGAAGCTTTCTTT.